These 17 T cell receptor beta chains were all obtained from the same sample, sequenced in a study of cytomegalovirus exposure and HLA in healthy donors. PCR involved 60 Vbeta and 13 Jbeta primers. Assay: immunoSEQ multiplex PCR; the TCRdb copy retains only in-frame clones and omits some. Of approximately 82,000 clones listed, about 74% are singletons. Sequencing input: PBMCs. The receptor set was obtained from a woman between 45 and 60 years old in good health and CMV-seropositive.

A few counts support this clone. This rearrangement joins TRBV6-5 to TRBJ2-2; TRBD2 might be the D (6 bases). CDR1 and CDR2 (germline): MNHEY, SVGAGI. Trimming cost V 8 bases and J 6 bases, with 16 bases left between them. This CDR3 has 14 residues. The DNA for the CDR3 is TGTGCCAGCCGGGACTCCGGGATGGCCGGGGAGCTGTTTTTT. This translates into CASRDSGMAGELFF.

The chain carries TRBV28 and TRBJ2-7; unclear D gene. Trimming shortened V by 6 bases and J by 6 bases, and 6 bases separated the two germline ends. There are 10 residues in the CDR3. CDR1 is MDHEN and CDR2 is SYDVKM in the germline V gene. The CDR3 region is CASRGSEQYF. In nucleotides, the CDR3 is TGTGCCAGCAGGGGCTCCGAGCAGTACTTC. The full variable domain, in which reference TRBV28 and TRBJ2-7 provide the parts outside the CDR3, is DVKVTQSSRYLVKRTGEKVFLECVQDMDHENMFWYRQDPGLGLRLIYFSYDVKMKEKGDIPEGYSVSREKKERFSLILESASTNQTSMYLCASRGSEQYFGPGTRLTVT.

CDR3 in amino acids: CASSPITGELFF. The DNA of the CDR3 is TGTGCCAGCAGCCCAATCACCGGGGAGCTGTTTTTT. This chain uses TRBV5-5 with TRBJ2-2; D uncertain. This CDR3 spans 12 amino acids. CDR1 SGHKS and CDR2 YYEKEE come from the germline V gene (reference sequence). V gave up 4 bases and J gave up 4 bases, with 5 bases separating them.

DNA of the CDR3: TGTGCCAGCAGCTCTGTTCCGGGACAGGGAAGGACTGAAGCTTTCTTT. This translates into CASSSVPGQGRTEAFF. The chain joins TRBV11-3 to TRBJ1-1, with 9 positions matching TRBD1. V lost 4 bases and J lost 5; bases outside the gene matches: 11. This CDR3 comprises 16 residues. Per the germline V gene, CDR1 is SGHNT and CDR2 is YENEEA.

This clone was counted once. The chain uses TRBV5-6 and TRBJ1-2, with D perhaps matching TRBD1 (6 bases). Germline V CDR1 and CDR2: SGHDT, YYEEEE. The V end was cut by 4 bases, the J end by 4 bases, with 17 bases between. The CDR3 is made up of 15 amino acids. DNA for the CDR3: TGTGCCAGCAGCCCCGGGACACCGGGGCGCTATGGCTACACCTTC. Translated: CASSPGTPGRYGYTF.

In DNA form, the CDR3 reads TGTGCCAGCAGTCGAGGGACTAGCGGGTACAATGAGCAGTTCTTC. Amino acid sequence: CASSRGTSGYNEQFF. The V and J genes are TRBV27 and TRBJ2-1; TRBD2 matches 12 bases. Germline V gene sequence: CDR1 MNHEY, CDR2 SMNVEV (reference sequence). V lost 5 bases to trimming and J lost 4 bases; unmatched junction nucleotides: 3. The CDR3 contains 15 residues.

This chain links TRBV7-9 with TRBJ2-6, with TRBD1 identical over 11 bases. CDR3 length equals 17 residues. Germline CDR1 is SEHNR and CDR2 is FQNEAQ (reference sequence). Germline trimming cut 5 bases from V and 4 bases from J; bases unmatched to any gene: 7. CDR3 sequence: CASSISDRGPGANVLTF. CDR3 bases: TGTGCCAGCAGCATCTCGGACAGGGGGCCCGGGGCCAACGTCCTGACTTTC. Full variable domain (rest looked up from reference TRBV7-9 and TRBJ2-6): DTGVSQNPRHKITKRGQNVTFRCDPISEHNRLYWYRQTLGQGPEFLTYFQNEAQLEKSRLLSDRFSAERPKGSFSTLEIQRTEQGDSAMYLCASSISDRGPGANVLTFGAGSRLTVL.

This rearrangement joins TRBV28 to TRBJ2-2, with D perhaps matching TRBD1 (6 bases). Germline V lookup: CDR1 MDHEN, CDR2 SYDVKM. Trimming took off 3 bases at V and 0 bases at J, with 8 bases between the two ends. This CDR3 is 15 amino acids long. As DNA, the CDR3 is TGTGCCAGCAGTTTGGGGGCTACGAACACCGGGGAGCTGTTTTTT. Translating it yields CASSLGATNTGELFF.

The chain employs TRBV4-1 and TRBJ1-5; TRBD1 might be the D (5 bases). The germline V gene encodes CDR1 MGHRA and CDR2 YSYEKL. The CDR3 contains 15 residues. Between the trimmed V and J ends, which lost 0 bases and 4 bases, there was a span of 10 bases. This chain's CDR3 is CASSQDGAGNQPQHF. The CDR3 DNA reads as TGCGCCAGCAGCCAAGATGGGGCAGGGAATCAGCCCCAGCATTTT.

The chain combines TRBV10-3 with TRBJ2-1, with D perhaps TRBD2 (5 bases). There are 14 residues in the CDR3. CDR1 is ENHRY and CDR2 is SYGVKD in the germline V gene. Trimming removed 6 bases at V and 8 bases at J, with 17 bases between. The CDR3 protein is CAISLSGQADEQFF. The DNA of the CDR3 is TGTGCCATCAGCTTAAGCGGCCAGGCAGATGAGCAGTTCTTC.

The chain employs TRBV30 and TRBJ2-5; D gene ambiguous. CDR1 is GTSNPN, CDR2 SVGIG, per germline (reference sequence). This CDR3 contains 12 residues. Trimming pared 3 bases from V and 4 bases from J, leaving 9 bases between. The CDR3 DNA reads TGTGCCTGGAGGAAGGCAGGAGAGACCCAGTACTTC. Protein product: CAWRKAGETQYF.

V and J are TRBV28 and TRBJ2-2; 7 bases agree with TRBD1. The V segment lost 6 bases and the J segment 5 bases; nucleotides outside the gene matches: 12. The CDR3 contains 16 residues. Germline CDR1 is MDHEN and CDR2 is SYDVKM. The CDR3 DNA follows: TGTGCCAGCAGGGTAGGGGGCGGGTCTAGGACCGGGGAGCTGTTTTTT. Translating gives CASRVGGGSRTGELFF.

The J gene is TRBJ2-5, the V gene TRBV27, with 11 bases lining up with TRBD2. The CDR3 has 13 amino acids. Germline V gene sequence: CDR1 MNHEY, CDR2 SMNVEV (reference sequence). Germline trimming cut 8 bases from V and 1 base from J; bases unmatched to any gene: 0. Here the CDR3 reads CASGTSGQETQYF. In nucleotides, the CDR3 is TGTGCCAGCGGGACTAGCGGCCAAGAGACCCAGTACTTC.

The J gene is TRBJ2-7, the V gene TRBV30; 7 bases align to TRBD1. The germline CDR1 and CDR2 sequences are GTSNPN and SVGIG (reference sequence). The V segment lost 7 bases and the J segment 3 bases; nucleotides outside the gene matches: 9. There are 13 residues in the CDR3. The CDR3 region has the DNA TGTGCCTCGAGGGGGACAGCTCACTACGAGCAGTACTTC. It specifies CASRGTAHYEQYF. Supplemented by reference TRBV30 and TRBJ2-7, the full variable domain reads SQTIHQWPATLVQPVGSPLSLECTVEGTSNPNLYWYRQAAGRGLQLLFYSVGIGQISSEVPQNLSASRPQDRQFILSSKKLLLSDSGFYLCASRGTAHYEQYFGPGTRLTVT.

Regarding this clone: Mismatch with germline at one junction end may stem from a read error. The V call is TRBV7-7, the J call TRBJ2-6; D perhaps matches TRBD2 (6 bases). CDR3 length: 15 residues. Germline CDR1 reads SSHAT; CDR2 reads FNYEAQ (reference sequence). This CDR3 is CASSPSGLEANVLTF. In nucleotides, the CDR3 is TGTGCTAGCAGCCCCAGCGGGTTGGAGGCCAACGTCCTGACTTTC.

The genes are TRBV29-1 and TRBJ1-2; D gene ambiguous. Trimming stripped 4 bases from V and 8 bases from J, with 14 bases between. CDR1 and CDR2 (germline): SQVTM, ANQGSEA. The CDR3 spans 12 residues. The CDR3 bases are TGCAGCGTTGTTCGGGAGGTGGAAGGCTACACCTTC. Its translation is CSVVREVEGYTF. Full variable domain (outside the CDR3, taken from reference TRBV29-1 and TRBJ1-2): SAVISQKPSRDICQRGTSLTIQCQVDSQVTMMFWYRQQPGQSLTLIATANQGSEATYESGFVIDKFPISRPNLTFSTLTVSNMSPEDSSIYLCSVVREVEGYTFGSGTRLTVV.

The chain employs TRBV18 and TRBJ2-5, with D unresolved. V was shortened by 4 bases and J by 1 base, with 13 bases between the two germline ends. This CDR3 comprises 15 residues. Germline V gene lookup returns CDR1 KGHSH and CDR2 LQKENI. The CDR3 here is CASSRLDGFQETQYF. The DNA for the CDR3 is TGTGCCAGCTCACGACTGGATGGCTTCCAAGAGACCCAGTACTTC.